The 32 T cell receptor beta chains below all came from one sample that was sequenced in a study of regulatory T cells in long-lasting Graves disease. The time point was: newly diagnosed GD, antithyroid drugs for less than 3 months. PBMCs were the source of the RNA used for TCR sequencing. iRepertoire HTBI primers and Arm-PCR of CDR3 regions built TCR beta libraries. MiXCR, run by TCRdb on the multiplex PCR reads, gives a single entry per CDR3 protein. Of around 480,000 distinct CDR3 sequences listed, around 15% were seen once; the top ten hold less than 15%. These data were likewise used in another study, on T cells in Graves' hyperthyroidism and ophthalmopathy.

The starting material was peripheral blood mononuclear cells (PBMCs), obtained at new diagnosis, from a patient treated with antithyroid drugs. These receptors were taken from a man between 40 and 49 years old with Graves disease.

On this clonotype itself: This sequence may be a read error, since a much larger clone differs from it by one base. This chain links TRBV5-1 with TRBJ2-2; a possible D gene is TRBD1 (7 bases). The CDR3 covers 15 residues. Germline CDR1 is SGHRS and CDR2 is YFSETQ. DNA for the CDR3: TGCGCCAGCAGCAATGACAGGGACGGGTCCCGGGAGCTGCTTTTT. Translating it yields CASSNDRDGSRELLF.

The V gene is TRBV14, the J gene TRBJ1-4; D uncertain. The CDR3 runs 13 residues. Germline CDR1 reads SGHDN; CDR2 reads FVKESK. The V and J ends lost 8 bases and 5 bases respectively, with 12 bases between them. In DNA, the CDR3 is TGTGCCAGCTCCGGGCGGGTAAATGAAAAACTGTTTTTT. This gives the protein CASSGRVNEKLFF.

Worth noting for this clonotype: Being one base from a much bigger clone, this may be a read error. The J gene is TRBJ1-2, the V gene TRBV7-3; perhaps TRBD1 as D (5 bases). This CDR3 comprises 15 residues. Deletions cut 0 bases from V and 3 bases from J, with 11 bases between. Looked up from germline, CDR1 is SGHTA and CDR2 is FQGTGA. CDR3 DNA: TGTGCCAGCAGCTTAACCAATGGCAGGGACTATGGCTACACCTTC. Its protein is CASSLTNGRDYGYTF.

In its sample, this clonotype was seen many times. The CDR3 sequence: CASSPWGGTDNEQFF. For the CDR3, the DNA is TGTGCCAGCTCACCCTGGGGGGGGACTGACAATGAGCAGTTCTTC. This chain uses TRBV18 with TRBJ2-1, with 7 bases identical to TRBD2. The length of the CDR3 is 15 residues. Trimming at V came to 3 bases and at J to 5 bases, leaving 7 bases not matched to a gene. Germline CDR1 and CDR2: KGHSH and LQKENI.

This clonotype occurred many times. V and J are TRBV20-1 and TRBJ2-1; possibly TRBD2 for D (6 bases). The CDR3 consists of 17 residues. The V and J ends lost 0 bases and 5 bases respectively, with 20 bases between them. Germline loops: CDR1 DFQATT, CDR2 SNEGSKA (reference sequence). The CDR3 region has the DNA TGCAGTGCTAGAGATCTAGGTGGGCTAGCGCCTCACAATGAGCAGTTCTTC. The encoded protein is CSARDLGGLAPHNEQFF.

This clonotype has only a few counts. This sequence joins TRBV28 and TRBJ2-7; a possible D gene is TRBD2 (6 bases). The V end lost 3 bases, the J end lost 4 bases, and 19 bases lay between the germline ends. The CDR3 runs to 16 residues. The germline gives CDR1 MDHEN, CDR2 SYDVKM. The CDR3 nucleotides read TGTGCCAGCAGTTTTTATGGACTAAGGAGGGTTTACGAGCAGTACTTC. Amino acid sequence: CASSFYGLRRVYEQYF.

V usage is TRBV12-3 or TRBV12-4 and J usage is TRBJ2-5; maybe TRBD2 (6 bases). The CDR3 loop spans 13 amino acids. The V end lost 8 bases, the J end lost 2 bases, and 12 bases lay between the germline ends. The CDR3 here is CASGSGWQETQYF. The CDR3 DNA is TGTGCCAGCGGTAGCGGATGGCAAGAGACCCAGTACTTC.

This clonotype was detected many times. The chain recombines TRBV5-1 with TRBJ2-4; either TRBD1 or TRBD2 may fit D (5 bases each). The length of the CDR3 is 14 residues. Germline values: CDR1 SGHRS, CDR2 YFSETQ. V gave up 2 bases and J gave up 6 bases, with 12 bases separating them. The CDR3 here is CASSFRDVGNIQYF. The CDR3 DNA reads TGCGCCAGCAGCTTCAGGGACGTTGGAAACATTCAGTACTTC. The full variable domain, in which reference TRBV5-1 and TRBJ2-4 provide the parts outside the CDR3, is KAGVTQTPRYLIKTRGQQVTLSCSPISGHRSVSWYQQTPGQGLQFLFEYFSETQRNKGNFPGRFSGRQFSNSRSEMNVSTLELGDSALYLCASSFRDVGNIQYFGAGTRLSVL.

In regard to this clonotype: A read error may be the cause here, since a much bigger clone is one base away. The chain carries TRBV5-1 and TRBJ2-7, with no clear D. CDR1 is SGHRS and CDR2 is YFSETQ in the germline V gene. CDR3 size: 13 residues. CDR3 region: CAGSPLSSGEQYF. The CDR3 region has the DNA TGCGCCGGCAGCCCGCTGTCTTCCGGCGAGCAGTACTTC.

This clonotype was detected ten times or more. The CDR3 DNA is TGTGCCAGCAGTGGGAATTTGGCGGGAGGCATAGCCAAAAACATTCAGTACTTC. It codes for CASSGNLAGGIAKNIQYF. The rearrangement uses TRBV2 and TRBJ2-4; 8 bases are a match to TRBD2. Germline-derived CDR1 and CDR2 are SNHLY and FYNNEI. The CDR3 runs 18 residues. V gave up 4 bases and J gave up 0 bases; unmatched junction bases: 11.

This clonotype was seen ten or more times. J is TRBJ2-7 and V is TRBV27; 14 bases agree with TRBD2. Germline-derived CDR1 and CDR2 are MNHEY and SMNVEV (reference sequence). Trimming removed 10 bases from V and 4 bases from J; junction bases left unmatched: 6. The CDR3 is 14 residues long. The chain's CDR3 is CATGLAGGAYEQYF. The CDR3 coding sequence is TGTGCCACCGGACTAGCGGGAGGTGCGTACGAGCAGTACTTC.

A single count supports this clonotype. The chain recombines TRBV27 with TRBJ1-2; no firm D call. Trimming left V 5 bases short and J 6 bases short, with 7 bases between. CDR3 size: 11 residues. Per germline, CDR1 MNHEY and CDR2 SMNVEV (reference sequence). This CDR3 is CASSGENGYTF. The CDR3 DNA reads as TGTGCCAGCAGTGGGGAGAATGGCTACACCTTC.

This clonotype was detected many times. This chain joins TRBV28 and TRBJ2-7; tentatively, D is TRBD1 (6 bases). The germline V gene encodes CDR1 MDHEN and CDR2 SYDVKM. The length of the CDR3 is 12 residues. V was cut by 3 bases and J by 6 bases, with 9 bases left in between. This chain's CDR3 is CASSLWGPEQYF. CDR3 bases: TGTGCCAGCAGTTTGTGGGGGCCCGAGCAGTACTTC. Based on the CDR3 plus reference TRBV28 and TRBJ2-7, the full variable domain is DVKVTQSSRYLVKRTGEKVFLECVQDMDHENMFWYRQDPGLGLRLIYFSYDVKMKEKGDIPEGYSVSREKKERFSLILESASTNQTSMYLCASSLWGPEQYFGPGTRLTVT.

The chain links TRBV12-3 or TRBV12-4 to TRBJ2-7; D gene unclear. Trimming shortened V by 1 base and J by 12 bases, and 7 bases separated the two germline ends. This CDR3 is 10 amino acids long. CDR3 in DNA: TGTGCCAGCAGTTTAGAGGTTCCGTACTTC. It codes for CASSLEVPYF.

The chain is built from TRBV9 and TRBJ2-5; 8 nucleotides line up with TRBD2. This CDR3 is 15 amino acids long. With 3 bases clipped from V and 2 bases from J, the junction kept 6 bases outside the gene matches. CDR1 is SGDLS and CDR2 is YYNGEE in the germline V gene. DNA for the CDR3: TGTGCCAGCAGCGACGGGGGGGCTCCTCAAGAGACCCAGTACTTC. Translated: CASSDGGAPQETQYF.

In this sample, this clonotype turned up many times. This sequence joins TRBV5-1 and TRBJ2-7; tentative D call: TRBD1 (6 bases). Germline CDR1 reads SGHRS; CDR2 reads YFSETQ. The V and J ends lost 2 bases and 7 bases respectively, with 13 bases between them. The CDR3 has 13 residues. CDR3 amino acids: CASSFQGNREQYF. In DNA form, the CDR3 reads TGCGCCAGCAGCTTTCAGGGGAATAGAGAGCAGTACTTC.

The genes are TRBV4-1 and TRBJ2-3; the D gene is possibly TRBD2 (6 bases). From germline, CDR1 is MGHRA and CDR2 YSYEKL. The V and J ends lost 4 bases and 0 bases respectively, with 17 bases between them. There are 17 residues in the CDR3. CDR3 sequence (DNA): TGCGCCAGCAGCCGAACTATCAGCGGGCCTAGCACAGATACGCAGTATTTT. Protein: CASSRTISGPSTDTQYF.

V and J are TRBV10-1 and TRBJ2-3; possibly TRBD1 for D (6 bases). Germline V CDR1 and CDR2: WNHNN, SYGVQD (reference sequence). The CDR3 is 16 amino acids. Trimming pared 2 bases from V and 1 base from J, leaving 13 bases between. CDR3 in amino acids: CASSEAPGHRTDTQYF. CDR3 bases: TGCGCCAGCAGTGAGGCTCCGGGACACCGCACAGATACGCAGTATTTT.

The V call is TRBV12-3 or TRBV12-4, the J call TRBJ2-2; 10 bases are a match to TRBD2. The CDR3 runs 13 residues. V was pared by 6 bases and J by 7 bases, with 2 bases of the junction left unmatched. CDR3 DNA sequence: TGTGCCAGCAGGGGACTAGCGAGCGGGGAGCTGTTTTTT. This encodes CASRGLASGELFF.

This clonotype was counted at least ten times. CDR3 sequence: CASSPRQGPSRGYTF. DNA of the CDR3: TGTGCCAGCAGCCCCAGACAGGGGCCATCGAGGGGCTACACCTTC. The chain is built from TRBV3-1 and TRBJ1-2; 8 positions agree with TRBD1. V gave up 4 bases and J gave up 8 bases; unmatched junction bases: 12. Germline CDR1 is LGHDT and CDR2 is YNNKEL (reference sequence). The length of the CDR3 is 15 residues.

There are a few counts of this clonotype. This rearrangement joins TRBV12-5 to TRBJ1-2; D ambiguous. This CDR3 has 11 residues. From germline, CDR1 is LGHNT and CDR2 FRNRAP. Trimming took 0 bases from V and 6 from J, leaving 2 bases between them. The CDR3 reads CASGLVDGYTF. CDR3 coding DNA: TGTGCTAGTGGTTTGGTAGATGGCTACACCTTC.

The table lists this clonotype with many counts. The CDR3 DNA sequence: TGCAGTGCTAGAGATTCGAGGGGGAGGGGGGAAAAACTGTTTTTT. It encodes CSARDSRGRGEKLFF. This chain uses TRBV20-1 with TRBJ1-4, with D maybe TRBD1 (6 bases). Per germline, CDR1 DFQATT and CDR2 SNEGSKA (reference sequence). V was shortened by 0 bases and J by 8 bases, with 16 bases between the two germline ends. The CDR3 is made up of 15 amino acids.

As to this clonotype: This could be a read error, since a much larger clone is one nucleotide away. The rearrangement links TRBV7-9 to TRBJ2-1; perhaps TRBD2 as D (5 bases). CDR1 and CDR2 from the germline V gene are SEHNR and FQNEAQ (reference sequence). This CDR3 is built from 13 residues. V shed 1 base and J shed 8 bases, with 9 bases lying between them. The CDR3 loop reads CASSLVGEYEQFF. The CDR3, as DNA: TGTGCCAGCAGCTTAGTGGGAGAGTATGAGCAGTTCTTC.

A few counts support this clonotype. One end of the junction is discordant with germline, which a read error may explain. The chain uses TRBV28 and TRBJ2-5, with D perhaps matching TRBD2 (6 bases). Germline values: CDR1 MDHEN, CDR2 SYDVKM. CDR3 size: 17 residues. The CDR3 reads CASSFRRTKVFQETQHF. Here the CDR3 DNA reads TGTGCCAGCAGTTTTCGGCGGACTAAAGTTTTCCAAGAGACCCAGCACTTC.

V gene TRBV7-9 combines with J gene TRBJ2-3; no clear D gene. V lost 4 bases to trimming and J lost 5 bases, with 16 bases between them. The CDR3 has 15 amino acids. Germline loops: CDR1 SEHNR, CDR2 FQNEAQ (reference sequence). As DNA, the CDR3 is TGTGCCAGCAGCTCGATCACAGCTACGGGAGATACGCAGTATTTT. Protein: CASSSITATGDTQYF. Full variable domain (remainder filled in from reference TRBV7-9 and TRBJ2-3): DTGVSQNPRHKITKRGQNVTFRCDPISEHNRLYWYRQTLGQGPEFLTYFQNEAQLEKSRLLSDRFSAERPKGSFSTLEIQRTEQGDSAMYLCASSSITATGDTQYFGPGTRLTVL.

This clonotype was seen more than once but under ten times. Given a much more abundant clone one base away, this may be a read error. The V and J genes are TRBV2 and TRBJ1-1, with TRBD1 identical over 10 bases. This CDR3 is built from 15 residues. Germline CDR1 SNHLY, CDR2 FYNNEI. V dropped 8 bases and J dropped 4; count of bases not matched to a gene: 10. In nucleotides, the CDR3 is TGTGCCAGCGGGAAGGACAGGGGGGGGAGCACTGAAGCTTTCTTT. Translated, it gives CASGKDRGGSTEAFF.

This clonotype has a count of ten or more. The chain couples TRBV2 to TRBJ2-1; 7 nucleotides agree with TRBD1. The CDR3 runs to 15 residues. The junction had 8 bases not matched to a gene; V was cut back by 2 bases and J by 7 bases. Germline-derived CDR1 and CDR2 are SNHLY and FYNNEI. For the CDR3, the DNA is TGTGCCAGCAGTGAAAATACAGGGGTCGGTAATGAGCAGTTCTTC. Protein product: CASSENTGVGNEQFF.

This clonotype was recorded many times. V gene TRBV7-2 combines with J gene TRBJ2-5, with D hard to call. V lost 5 bases to trimming and J lost 0 bases, with 13 bases between them. The germline CDR1 and CDR2 sequences are SGHTA and FQGNSA. The CDR3 contains 15 residues. The chain's CDR3 is CASSVSPGYQETQYF. The CDR3 DNA sequence: TGTGCCAGCAGCGTTAGCCCCGGATACCAAGAGACCCAGTACTTC.

At least ten counts were recorded for this clonotype. J is TRBJ1-2 and V is TRBV28; tentative D call: TRBD1 (6 bases). The length of the CDR3 is 11 residues. Looked up from germline, CDR1 is MDHEN and CDR2 is SYDVKM. Between the trimmed V and J ends, which lost 7 bases and 8 bases, there was a span of 11 bases. CDR3 in amino acids: CASTGEGGYTF. CDR3 sequence (DNA): TGTGCCAGCACAGGGGAAGGGGGCTACACCTTC.

There are a few counts of this clonotype. The V and J genes are TRBV20-1 and TRBJ2-1, with a tentative D call TRBD2 (6 bases). The germline CDR1 and CDR2 sequences are DFQATT and SNEGSKA (reference sequence). The CDR3 runs 13 residues. Written as DNA, the CDR3 is TGCAGGACTGGGGGGAGCTCCTACAATGAGCAGTTCTTC. Encoded protein: CRTGGSSYNEQFF.

This clonotype was counted only a few times. The chain combines TRBV28 with TRBJ2-1; D remains ambiguous. Germline V gene sequence: CDR1 MDHEN, CDR2 SYDVKM. This CDR3 has 12 amino acids. The V end was cut by 3 bases, the J end by 4 bases, with 4 bases between. CDR3 sequence: CASSFVYNEQFF. CDR3 bases: TGTGCCAGCAGTTTTGTTTACAATGAGCAGTTCTTC.

This clonotype was counted many times. The CDR3 DNA sequence: TGTGCCAGCAGTTTAAGGGCAGGGTTTACGGATGAGCAGTTCTTC. This encodes CASSLRAGFTDEQFF. The rearrangement links TRBV28 to TRBJ2-1, with D possibly being TRBD1 (5 bases). CDR1 and CDR2 (germline): MDHEN, SYDVKM. There are 15 residues in the CDR3. Trimming cost V 2 bases and J 8 bases, with 16 bases left between them.